One and the same sample provided the 21 T cell receptor beta chains below, sequenced in a study of tumor-infiltrating lymphocytes in oesophageal squamous cell carcinoma. TCRdb re-derived calls from the PCR reads in MiXCR, one entry per CDR3 protein. The table shows about 20,000 distinct CDR3 sequences, with 42% occurring only once. The sample comprised normal esophageal tissue next to the tumor. These receptors all come from a female donor with esophageal squamous cell carcinoma.

This clonotype was seen at least ten times. V usage is TRBV7-8 and J usage is TRBJ1-5; no reliable D call. CDR1 is SGHVS and CDR2 is FQNEAQ in the germline V gene. This CDR3 spans 14 amino acids. Trimming stripped 3 bases from V and 7 bases from J, with 13 bases between. In DNA form, the CDR3 reads TGTGCCAGCAGCTTCGAAGGTAGAGGACAGCCCCAGCATTTT. It yields the protein CASSFEGRGQPQHF.

This clonotype was seen only once. The chain joins TRBV6-6 to TRBJ2-5; 7 nucleotides agree with TRBD2. Germline-derived CDR1 and CDR2 are MNHNY and SVGAGI (reference sequence). The CDR3 runs to 15 residues. V was clipped by 2 bases and J by 1 base; unmatched bases: 4. CDR3 DNA sequence: TGTGCCAGCAGTTACCCGGGAGGCCCCCAAGAGACCCAGTACTTC. Encoded protein: CASSYPGGPQETQYF.

The chain has TRBV7-3 and TRBJ2-5; perhaps TRBD2 as D (5 bases). The germline CDR1 and CDR2 sequences are SGHTA and FQGTGA. The CDR3 has 14 amino acids. With 1 base removed from V and 11 bases from J, the gap between germline ends came to 17 bases. The chain's CDR3 is CASSLSPSIDTQYF. The CDR3, as DNA: TGTGCCAGCAGCTTAAGTCCTAGCATAGATACGCAGTACTTC.

Note on this clonotype: Possible read error: a much larger clone is one base away. The chain couples TRBV11-3 to TRBJ2-7; TRBD1 agrees at 8 bases. The assigned J gene may be wrong: the sequence end matches TRBJ2-1 better. This CDR3 has 14 amino acids. Germline values: CDR1 SGHNT, CDR2 YENEEA. For the CDR3, the DNA is TGTGCCAGCAGTAACCAGGGGGCCGGCTACGAGCAGTTCTTC. Translated, it gives CASSNQGAGYEQFF.

In its sample, this clonotype is hyperexpanded. The CDR3 loop reads CASSSGLEQTQYF. In DNA, the CDR3 is TGTGCCAGCAGCTCGGGACTAGAACAGACCCAGTACTTC. V is TRBV7-3 and J is TRBJ2-5; 8 nucleotides align to TRBD2. The V and J ends lost 4 bases and 6 bases, in that order; junction bases with no gene match: 4. CDR3 length: 13 amino acids. The germline CDR1 and CDR2 sequences are SGHTA and FQGTGA.

The chain has TRBV5-1 and TRBJ1-1; TRBD1 might be the D (5 bases). CDR1 SGHRS and CDR2 YFSETQ come from the germline V gene. The CDR3 is made up of 15 amino acids. The V end was cut by 4 bases, the J end by 1 base, with 14 bases between. The CDR3 reads CASSPRGAGNTEAFF. CDR3 bases: TGCGCCAGCAGCCCCCGAGGGGCTGGGAACACTGAAGCTTTCTTT.

This clonotype was recorded many times. This chain links TRBV5-1 with TRBJ2-3; 9 bases are shared with TRBD2. Losses at the gene ends were 4 bases for V and 0 bases for J; bases not matched to a gene: 9. Germline assignment: CDR1 SGHRS and CDR2 YFSETQ. The CDR3 consists of 17 residues. The CDR3 protein is CASSGAGGSASTDTQYF. The CDR3 bases are TGCGCCAGCAGCGGAGCGGGGGGCAGTGCTAGCACAGATACGCAGTATTTT.

The chain couples TRBV5-7 to TRBJ2-4, with 7 positions matching TRBD1. The J call may be in error: the DNA end matches TRBJ2-7 better. TRBV5-7 is an open reading frame whose function is uncertain. The CDR3 contains 14 residues. The CDR3: CASSLGQGCYEQYF. DNA for the CDR3: TGTGCCAGCAGCTTGGGACAGGGATGCTACGAGCAGTACTTC.

The chain combines TRBV7-3 with TRBJ2-4; tentatively, D is TRBD1 (6 bases). With the DNA end fitting TRBJ2-1 better, the J assignment may be wrong. CDR1 is SGHTA and CDR2 is FQGTGA in the germline V gene. The CDR3 has 13 amino acids. In DNA, the CDR3 is TGTGCCAGCAGCTCAGGGGCGTACAATGAGCAGTTCTTC. The encoded protein is CASSSGAYNEQFF.

This clonotype was seen many times. The chain recombines TRBV6-1 with TRBJ2-3; D is unclear. Germline V gene lookup returns CDR1 MNHNS and CDR2 SASEGT. Trimming stripped 0 bases from V and 8 bases from J, with 9 bases between. The CDR3 totals 13 residues. The CDR3 protein is CASSEAISPTQYF. DNA of the CDR3: TGTGCCAGCAGTGAAGCAATATCGCCTACGCAGTATTTT.

This clonotype was counted ten times or more. CDR3 nucleotides: TGTGCCAGCAGTTTGGCGGGCCTCCAGTACTTC. It is translated as CASSLAGLQYF. The rearrangement uses TRBV27 and TRBJ2-4; maybe TRBD2 (5 bases). CDR1 and CDR2 from the germline V gene are MNHEY and SMNVEV (reference sequence). Trimming pared 3 bases from V and 13 bases from J, leaving 10 bases between. This CDR3 has 11 amino acids.

J is TRBJ1-3 and V is TRBV12-3 or TRBV12-4; D not resolved. Trimming cost V 6 bases and J 5 bases, with 11 bases left between them. CDR3 length equals 13 residues. CDR3 region: CASSPSRRNTIYF. The CDR3 region has the DNA TGTGCCAGCAGCCCCAGTAGAAGAAACACCATATATTTT.

This clonotype was seen many times. This sequence joins TRBV5-4 and TRBJ1-2; D gene unclear. V lost 0 bases to trimming and J lost 6 bases, with 12 bases between them. The CDR3 contains 14 residues. In germline, CDR1 is SGHNT, CDR2 YYREEE (reference sequence). The CDR3 is CASSLAYPNHGYTF. The CDR3 DNA reads TGTGCCAGCAGCTTGGCGTACCCGAACCATGGCTACACCTTC. The full variable domain, in which reference TRBV5-4 and TRBJ1-2 provide the parts outside the CDR3, is ETGVTQSPTHLIKTRGQQVTLRCSSQSGHNTVSWYQQALGQGPQFIFQYYREEENGRGNFPPRFSGLQFPNYSSELNVNALELDDSALYLCASSLAYPNHGYTFGSGTRLTVV.

This sequence joins TRBV7-3 and TRBJ1-1; D call uncertain. This CDR3 comprises 13 residues. Germline values: CDR1 SGHTA, CDR2 FQGTGA. Trimming shortened V by 5 bases and J by 0 bases, and 7 bases separated the two germline ends. The CDR3 nucleotides read TGTGCCAGCAGCAGTCAGATGAACACTGAAGCTTTCTTT. It encodes CASSSQMNTEAFF.

The CDR3 sequence: CASSLAQGTGANEKLFF. The CDR3 bases are TGTGCCAGCAGCTTAGCACAGGGGACGGGAGCGAATGAAAAACTGTTTTTT. The V gene is TRBV7-6, the J gene TRBJ1-4; 7 nucleotides agree with TRBD1. CDR1 and CDR2 (germline): SGHVS, FNYEAQ. The CDR3 runs to 17 residues. With 0 bases clipped from V and 5 bases from J, the junction kept 9 bases outside the gene matches.

The gene calls are TRBV7-2 and TRBJ2-5; TRBD2 matches at 13 bases. Trimming removed 1 base from V and 11 bases from J; junction bases left unmatched: 10. CDR3 length equals 16 residues. Germline V gene lookup returns CDR1 SGHTA and CDR2 FQGNSA. The CDR3 spells CASSLEGTSGMYEQYF. Written as DNA, the CDR3 is TGTGCCAGCAGCTTAGAGGGGACTAGCGGGATGTATGAGCAGTACTTC.

This clonotype has at least ten counts. The chain joins TRBV5-8 to TRBJ2-1; possibly TRBD1 or TRBD2 for D (5 bases each). With 5 bases removed from V and 0 bases from J, the gap between germline ends came to 12 bases. The length of the CDR3 is 15 residues. Germline values: CDR1 SGHTS, CDR2 YDEGEE. As DNA, the CDR3 is TGTGCCAGCAGAGCCGGGACCTCCTCCTACAATGAGCAGTTCTTC. Protein: CASRAGTSSYNEQFF.

V gene TRBV7-8 combines with J gene TRBJ2-1, with D perhaps TRBD1 or TRBD2 (5 bases each). Germline loops: CDR1 SGHVS, CDR2 FQNEAQ. The CDR3 runs 15 residues. The germline V and J ends were trimmed by 4 bases and 8 bases, with 18 bases remaining between them. This CDR3 reads CASSYRGRGAHEQFF. The CDR3 region has the DNA TGTGCCAGCAGCTATCGGGGCAGAGGGGCACATGAGCAGTTCTTC.

On this clonotype: Here the CDR3 omits its conserved ending phenylalanine or tryptophan, so a read error is the likely source. The DNA is left out, because the CDR3 cannot be placed on it with certainty; the CDR3 is given as TCRdb lists it. V and J are TRBV5-6 and TRBJ2-5; TRBD1, the table's D call, was not compared with the DNA. Both ends counted, the CDR3 spans 19 residues. Germline values: CDR1 SGHDT, CDR2 YYEEEE. CDR3 amino acids: CASSLEGAGRYNSPLHFGN.

To note about this clonotype: It is likely a read error, because the conserved phenylalanine at the end of the CDR3 is missing. No DNA is shown, since the ends of the CDR3 on it are uncertain; the CDR3 is the one TCRdb lists. The chain uses TRBV6-6 and TRBJ2-1; TRBD1 was called by the table and not checked on the DNA. The CDR3 is made up of 16 amino acids, end residues included. Germline CDR1 and CDR2: MNHNY and SVGAGI (reference sequence). Here the CDR3 reads CASSSGGGARGYTFGS.

The V gene is TRBV7-2, the J gene TRBJ2-5; maybe TRBD2 (5 bases). This CDR3 comprises 16 residues. The V gene lost 6 bases and the J gene lost 13 bases, with 30 bases spanning the gap. CDR1 and CDR2 from the germline V gene are SGHTA and FQGNSA. The CDR3 reads CASSYYQGTNTGELYF. In nucleotides, the CDR3 is TGTGCCAGCAGTTATTACCAAGGAACGAACACCGGGGAGCTGTACTTC. Supplemented by reference TRBV7-2 and TRBJ2-5, the full variable domain reads GAGVSQSPSNKVTEKGKDVELRCDPISGHTALYWYRQSLGQGLEFLIYFQGNSAPDKSGLPSDRFSAERTGGSVSTLTIQRTQQEDSAVYLCASSYYQGTNTGELYFGPGTRLLVL.